A single sample gave rise to the 24 T cell receptor beta chains below, sequenced in a study of blood T cell repertoires in COVID-19. The repertoire was sequenced with immunoSEQ multiplex PCR; TCRdb's copy has only in-frame clones and lacks some. The data hold around 140,000 clones, with approximately 90% observed a single time. Specimen: peripheral blood. The receptors derive from a human donor with COVID-19, enrolled during active disease. The donor label of this sample is uncertain.

The chain uses TRBV28 and TRBJ1-1, with 10 bases that match TRBD1. This CDR3 is 16 amino acids long. The V and J ends lost 4 bases and 6 bases, in that order; junction bases with no gene match: 11. Per germline, CDR1 MDHEN and CDR2 SYDVKM. In DNA form, the CDR3 reads TGTGCCAGCAGTTCCGTAGGACAGGGGGGGATCGCTGAAGCTTTCTTT. It encodes CASSSVGQGGIAEAFF.

The chain is built from TRBV5-4 and TRBJ2-4; 9 bases match TRBD2. J gave up 0 bases and V 0 bases, and 4 bases lay outside the gene matches. The germline CDR1 and CDR2 sequences are SGHNT and YYREEE (reference sequence). This CDR3 has 17 amino acids. CDR3 sequence: CASSLVAGGPAKNIQYF. Written as DNA, the CDR3 is TGTGCCAGCAGCTTGGTCGCGGGGGGGCCAGCCAAAAACATTCAGTACTTC. Variable domain in full (rest from reference TRBV5-4 and TRBJ2-4): ETGVTQSPTHLIKTRGQQVTLRCSSQSGHNTVSWYQQALGQGPQFIFQYYREEENGRGNFPPRFSGLQFPNYSSELNVNALELDDSALYLCASSLVAGGPAKNIQYFGAGTRLSVL.

This chain connects TRBV6-5 to TRBJ2-3, with 9 bases that match TRBD1. This CDR3 region has 14 residues. Germline CDR1 MNHEY, CDR2 SVGAGI. The trim removed 5 bases at V and 5 bases at J, leaving 5 bases unmatched. The CDR3 bases are TGTGCCAGCAGTCTCCGGACAGGGGTAGATACGCAGTATTTT. Translated: CASSLRTGVDTQYF.

V and J are TRBV5-1 and TRBJ1-4, with D possibly TRBD1 on 6 matching bases. This CDR3 region has 14 residues. Germline V gene lookup returns CDR1 SGHRS and CDR2 YFSETQ. Trimming took off 4 bases at V and 4 bases at J, with 11 bases between the two ends. DNA of the CDR3: TGCGCCAGCAGCCCTGGACAGCATAATGAAAAACTGTTTTTT. Translated: CASSPGQHNEKLFF.

The chain combines TRBV10-2 with TRBJ1-3; D is unresolved. The CDR3 runs 14 residues. CDR1 is WSHSY, CDR2 SAAADI, per germline. Trimming cost V 10 bases and J 0 bases, with 13 bases left between them. The CDR3 loop is CATGSPSSGNTIYF. The CDR3 DNA reads TGCGCCACTGGGAGCCCAAGCTCTGGAAACACCATATATTTT.

V and J are TRBV3-1 (or the pseudogene TRBV3-2) and TRBJ1-5, with 8 bases identical to TRBD1. CDR1 and CDR2 from the germline V gene are LGHDT and YNNKEL (reference sequence). J lost 3 bases, V lost 4 bases, and 5 bases had no gene match. CDR3 length equals 15 residues. The CDR3 DNA follows: TGTGCCAGCAGCCGGGACAGGCTACCCAATCAGCCCCAGCATTTT. Translation: CASSRDRLPNQPQHF.

Turning to this clone: One junction end does not reproduce the germline sequence, and a read error may be involved. The rearrangement links TRBV14 to TRBJ2-3; D is undetermined. The germline V gene has CDR1 SGHDN and CDR2 FVKESK. CDR3 length: 11 amino acids. The CDR3 sequence is CASSNTYTQYF. In DNA form, the CDR3 reads TGTGCCAGCAGTAACACATATACGCAGTATTTT.

The chain links TRBV9 to TRBJ2-7; 8 positions match TRBD1. The CDR3 spans 16 residues. CDR1 SGDLS and CDR2 YYNGEE come from the germline V gene. The V and J ends lost 4 bases and 5 bases, in that order; junction bases with no gene match: 14. The CDR3 is CASSPNSGQGPNEQYF. The CDR3 DNA reads as TGTGCCAGCAGCCCAAATTCCGGACAGGGACCCAACGAGCAGTACTTC.

The CDR3 loop is CASIGGQSSGNTIYF. CDR3 sequence (DNA): TGTGCCAGCATCGGGGGTCAGAGCTCTGGAAACACCATATATTTT. The chain is built from TRBV2 and TRBJ1-3; TRBD1 might be the D (5 bases). Trimming stripped 7 bases from V and 0 bases from J, with 13 bases between. Germline CDR1 SNHLY, CDR2 FYNNEI. The CDR3 consists of 15 residues. Filled out from reference TRBV2 and TRBJ1-3, the complete variable domain reads EPEVTQTPSHQVTQMGQEVILRCVPISNHLYFYWYRQILGQKVEFLVSFYNNEISEKSEIFDDQFSVERPDGSNFTLKIRSTKLEDSAMYFCASIGGQSSGNTIYFGEGSWLTVV.

The rearrangement joins TRBV3-1 (or the pseudogene TRBV3-2) to TRBJ1-2, with D perhaps matching TRBD1 (6 bases). Trimming removed 0 bases at V and 5 bases at J, with 19 bases between. Per the germline V gene, CDR1 is LGHDT and CDR2 is YNNKEL (reference sequence). The CDR3 totals 17 residues. DNA for the CDR3: TGTGCCAGCAGCCAAGATCCAAGGGGGGGCGCTGAGTATGGCTACACCTTC. It codes for CASSQDPRGGAEYGYTF.

In its sample, this clone was seen once. This chain joins TRBV4-1 and TRBJ2-7; 10 bases line up with TRBD2. Germline CDR1 is MGHRA and CDR2 is YSYEKL. The V gene end was trimmed by 6 bases and the J gene end by 6 bases; junction bases not matched to a gene: 8. This CDR3 has 14 amino acids. CDR3 DNA sequence: TGCGCCAGCAGGTCAGCGGGAGGGCGGGGCGAGCAGTACTTC. Residues: CASRSAGGRGEQYF.

V is TRBV5-1 and J is TRBJ1-2; 8 nucleotides line up with TRBD1. J lost 3 bases, V lost 5 bases, and 9 bases had no gene match. Germline loops: CDR1 SGHRS, CDR2 YFSETQ. The CDR3 consists of 15 residues. CDR3 DNA sequence: TGCGCCAGCAGAAGCAGACCGGGACAGGACTATGGCTACACCTTC. It is translated as CASRSRPGQDYGYTF.

DNA for the CDR3: TGTGCCAGCAGCCCGGGTCCGGCCGGTAATGAAAAACTGTTTTTT. This sequence encodes CASSPGPAGNEKLFF. The V call is TRBV7-2, the J call TRBJ1-4; D gene unclear. This CDR3 is 15 amino acids long. Germline V gene data show CDR1 as SGHTA and CDR2 as FQGNSA. The V and J ends lost 5 bases and 4 bases respectively, with 14 bases between them.

The rearrangement links TRBV5-4 to TRBJ2-7, with 7 positions matching TRBD1. V was clipped by 0 bases and J by 2 bases; unmatched bases: 5. Germline CDR1 reads SGHNT; CDR2 reads YYREEE (reference sequence). CDR3 size: 15 residues. CDR3 DNA sequence: TGTGCCAGCAGCTTGGACAGGGGATCGACCTACGAGCAGTACTTC. As protein: CASSLDRGSTYEQYF.

The V and J genes are TRBV7-9 and TRBJ2-3, with D possibly being TRBD2 (6 bases). The CDR3 runs to 16 residues. The V and J ends lost 3 bases and 5 bases respectively, with 18 bases between them. In germline, CDR1 is SEHNR, CDR2 FQNEAQ (reference sequence). This CDR3 is CASSFWGGSGGDTQYF. Written as DNA, the CDR3 is TGTGCCAGCAGCTTTTGGGGCGGTTCCGGGGGAGATACGCAGTATTTT.

The chain carries TRBV12-3 or TRBV12-4 and TRBJ1-5, with D maybe TRBD1 (6 bases). The V gene lost 10 bases and the J gene lost 5 bases, with 15 bases spanning the gap. The CDR3 has 13 amino acids. The CDR3 reads CAIPTGGHQPQHF. In DNA, the CDR3 is TGTGCCATCCCGACAGGAGGTCATCAGCCCCAGCATTTT.

This chain uses TRBV11-2 with TRBJ1-3; D call uncertain. The V gene's germline CDR1 is SGHAT and CDR2 FQNNGV. The CDR3 runs to 18 residues. V shed 7 bases and J shed 0 bases, with 22 bases lying between them. The CDR3 reads CASNLPIQEARSGNTIYF. The CDR3 bases are TGTGCCAGCAACCTCCCAATCCAGGAGGCCCGCTCTGGAAACACCATATATTTT.

CDR3 sequence: CASSKRQGARYGYTF. Here the CDR3 DNA reads TGTGCCAGCAGCAAACGACAGGGGGCACGGTATGGCTACACCTTC. The rearrangement links TRBV9 to TRBJ1-2; 10 bases align to TRBD1. V lost 4 bases, J lost 5 bases, and 8 bases stayed unmatched. Germline V CDR1 and CDR2: SGDLS, YYNGEE. This CDR3 spans 15 amino acids.

Comments on this clone: Additional DNA sequences in this sample encode the identical CDR3. The chain links TRBV10-3 to TRBJ1-5, with a possible D match to TRBD1 (6 bases). Germline CDR1 and CDR2: ENHRY and SYGVKD. The CDR3 runs 14 residues. The V and J ends lost 0 bases and 7 bases respectively, with 10 bases between them. DNA for the CDR3: TGTGCCATCAGTGAGTCAGGGGGGGAACAGCCCCAGCATTTT. Translating gives CAISESGGEQPQHF.

This clone was found once. This rearrangement joins TRBV10-3 to TRBJ2-3, with TRBD2 identical over 12 bases. The J segment lost 1 base and the V segment lost 7 bases, leaving 6 bases of the junction unmatched. The CDR3 loop spans 16 amino acids. Germline V gene lookup returns CDR1 ENHRY and CDR2 SYGVKD. This CDR3 is CAIKRTSGERTDTQYF. In nucleotides, the CDR3 is TGTGCCATCAAGAGGACTAGCGGGGAACGCACAGATACGCAGTATTTT.

The chain employs TRBV10-1 and TRBJ2-3; TRBD2 matches 7 bases. This CDR3 comprises 14 residues. V shed 6 bases, J shed 2 bases, and the junction held 5 bases outside the gene matches. Per the germline V gene, CDR1 is WNHNN and CDR2 is SYGVQD (reference sequence). The CDR3 sequence: CASSVSGNTDTQYF. The CDR3 DNA is TGCGCCAGCAGCGTCAGCGGGAACACAGATACGCAGTATTTT.

This chain connects TRBV18 to TRBJ2-5; D is possibly TRBD1 (6 bases). Germline V lookup: CDR1 KGHSH, CDR2 LQKENI. Trimming took 4 bases from V and 5 from J, leaving 11 bases between them. CDR3 size: 13 residues. The CDR3 nucleotides read TGTGCCAGCTCACAGGACACAGGGGAGACCCAGTACTTC. Translating it yields CASSQDTGETQYF.

This chain joins TRBV2 and TRBJ1-5; 7 nucleotides align to TRBD1. Trimming at V came to 5 bases and at J to 5 bases, leaving 6 bases not matched to a gene. This CDR3 is built from 14 residues. Per germline, CDR1 SNHLY and CDR2 FYNNEI. Here the CDR3 reads CASSWTGADQPQHF. The CDR3 DNA follows: TGTGCCAGCAGTTGGACAGGAGCGGATCAGCCCCAGCATTTT.

This chain uses TRBV7-9 with TRBJ2-2, with D perhaps TRBD1 (8 bases). The V gene lost 5 bases and the J gene lost 7 bases, with 17 bases spanning the gap. This CDR3 contains 15 residues. Per the germline V gene, CDR1 is SEHNR and CDR2 is FQNEAQ (reference sequence). CDR3 region: CASSPGQGGSGELFF. DNA for the CDR3: TGTGCCAGCAGCCCTGGACAGGGAGGGAGCGGGGAGCTGTTTTTT.